These 21 T cell receptor beta chains originate from one sample sequenced in a study of cytomegalovirus exposure and HLA in healthy donors. Measured with immunoSEQ multiplex PCR; TCRdb has only the in-frame clones, and not every one. The data contain over 130,000 clones, about 87% of them seen just once; the ten biggest clones take up just under 9%. The specimen sequenced was PBMCs. These receptor sequences come from a man aged 18 to 29 in good health and CMV-seropositive.

The chain carries TRBV7-9 and TRBJ2-1; 11 bases line up with TRBD2. V lost 4 bases, J lost 0 bases, and 2 bases stayed unmatched. This CDR3 has 16 residues. Germline assignment: CDR1 SEHNR and CDR2 FQNEAQ (reference sequence). CDR3 sequence reads: CASSSTSGDSYNEQFF. The CDR3 nucleotides are TGTGCCAGCAGCTCGACTAGCGGGGACTCCTACAATGAGCAGTTCTTC.

The chain recombines TRBV2 with TRBJ2-2; 11 bases are a match to TRBD2. The CDR3 covers 15 residues. Germline V gives CDR1 SNHLY, CDR2 FYNNEI. V gave up 8 bases and J gave up 4 bases; unmatched junction bases: 6. This CDR3 is CASSRLAGTTGELFF. CDR3 nucleotides: TGTGCCAGCTCGAGACTAGCGGGAACCACCGGGGAGCTGTTTTTT.

CDR3 region: CASSHYLPATHRDRVTDTQYF. In DNA, the CDR3 is TGCGCCAGCAGCCACTATCTCCCCGCTACACACCGGGACAGGGTTACAGATACGCAGTATTTT. The V call is TRBV4-1, the J call TRBJ2-3, with 9 bases aligning to TRBD1. With 3 bases clipped from V and 3 bases from J, the junction kept 22 bases outside the gene matches. Germline-derived CDR1 and CDR2 are MGHRA and YSYEKL. The length of the CDR3 is 21 residues.

V is TRBV6-1 and J is TRBJ2-1; TRBD1 aligns across 9 bases. The trim removed 1 base at V and 3 bases at J, leaving 4 bases unmatched. This CDR3 has 16 amino acids. Germline loops: CDR1 MNHNS, CDR2 SASEGT. DNA of the CDR3: TGTGCCAGCAGTGAAGGGACAGGGGTCTACTACAATGAGCAGTTCTTC. It encodes CASSEGTGVYYNEQFF.

V usage is TRBV27 and J usage is TRBJ2-6; D is ambiguous. The V gene lost 3 bases and the J gene lost 0 bases, with 3 bases spanning the gap. CDR3 size: 14 residues. Germline V gene sequence: CDR1 MNHEY, CDR2 SMNVEV (reference sequence). CDR3 sequence (DNA): TGTGCCAGCAGTTTGTACTCTGGGGCCAACGTCCTGACTTTC. Translation: CASSLYSGANVLTF. Filled out from reference TRBV27 and TRBJ2-6, the complete variable domain reads EAQVTQNPRYLITVTGKKLTVTCSQNMNHEYMSWYRQDPGLGLRQIYYSMNVEVTDKGDVPEGYKVSRKEKRNFPLILESPSPNQTSLYFCASSLYSGANVLTFGAGSRLTVL.

The chain employs TRBV6-5 and TRBJ2-1, with TRBD2 matching 8 bases. The V gene's germline CDR1 is MNHEY and CDR2 SVGAGI. This CDR3 contains 14 residues. Trimming took 4 bases from V and 4 from J; bases not matched to a gene: 3. This CDR3 reads CASSSGGGYNEQFF. In DNA, the CDR3 is TGTGCCAGCAGTTCTGGCGGGGGGTACAATGAGCAGTTCTTC.

This chain uses TRBV30 with TRBJ2-2, with D possibly being TRBD1 (5 bases). V was cut by 6 bases and J by 4 bases, with 9 bases left in between. CDR1 GTSNPN and CDR2 SVGIG come from the germline V gene (reference sequence). The CDR3 runs 12 residues. In nucleotides, the CDR3 is TGTGCCTGTGCCAGGGTCACCGGGGAGCTGTTTTTT. Translated: CACARVTGELFF.

The J gene is TRBJ2-2, the V gene TRBV30; 9 bases align to TRBD1. The junction had 3 bases not matched to a gene; V was cut back by 3 bases and J by 1 base. Germline V gene data show CDR1 as GTSNPN and CDR2 as SVGIG (reference sequence). The CDR3 sequence is 15 residues long. The CDR3 spells CAWSVGQGNTGELFF. The CDR3 DNA reads as TGTGCCTGGAGCGTGGGACAGGGGAACACCGGGGAGCTGTTTTTT. The complete variable domain, with remaining parts taken from reference TRBV30 and TRBJ2-2, reads SQTIHQWPATLVQPVGSPLSLECTVEGTSNPNLYWYRQAAGRGLQLLFYSVGIGQISSEVPQNLSASRPQDRQFILSSKKLLLSDSGFYLCAWSVGQGNTGELFFGEGSRLTVL.

V is TRBV29-1 and J is TRBJ1-1; a possible D gene is TRBD1 (5 bases). The CDR3 length is 14 residues. Germline V lookup: CDR1 SQVTM, CDR2 ANQGSEA. V was shortened by 4 bases and J by 11 bases, with 23 bases between the two germline ends. CDR3 in DNA: TGCAGCGTTGCGACCAGGACACCCTCCGGGTGGGCTTTCTTT. Translated, it gives CSVATRTPSGWAFF.

The rearrangement uses TRBV6-4 and TRBJ2-2; TRBD2 aligns across 9 bases. CDR3 length: 16 amino acids. V dropped 0 bases and J dropped 4; count of bases not matched to a gene: 3. Germline lookup yields CDR1 MRHNA and CDR2 SNTAGT. The CDR3 protein is CASSDSAGGGTGELFF. The DNA of the CDR3 is TGTGCCAGCAGTGACTCGGCGGGAGGGGGCACCGGGGAGCTGTTTTTT.

The V gene is TRBV4-1, the J gene TRBJ2-5; 7 bases agree with TRBD1. V was clipped by 2 bases and J by 5 bases; unmatched bases: 5. Germline-derived CDR1 and CDR2 are MGHRA and YSYEKL. CDR3 length: 14 residues. As DNA, the CDR3 is TGCGCCAGCAGCCAAAGGACAGGTTTTGAGACCCAGTACTTC. Encoded protein: CASSQRTGFETQYF.

This rearrangement joins TRBV4-1 to TRBJ2-1; D perhaps matches TRBD1 (5 bases). With 0 bases removed from V and 12 bases from J, the gap between germline ends came to 18 bases. This CDR3 spans 15 amino acids. The germline V gene has CDR1 MGHRA and CDR2 YSYEKL. The CDR3 spells CASSQDRRSAQGQFF. The CDR3 coding sequence is TGCGCCAGCAGCCAAGATAGGCGGTCGGCCCAGGGGCAGTTCTTC.

The J gene is TRBJ2-3, the V gene TRBV4-1; 9 bases agree with TRBD1. V lost 1 base to trimming and J lost 1 base; unmatched junction nucleotides: 9. This CDR3 contains 18 residues. The germline CDR1 and CDR2 sequences are MGHRA and YSYEKL. The chain's CDR3 is CASSQGFGYRGRTDTQYF. The CDR3, as DNA: TGCGCCAGCAGCCAAGGTTTCGGCTACAGGGGGCGCACAGATACGCAGTATTTT.

V and J are TRBV12-5 and TRBJ1-5; D is undetermined. The CDR3 is 13 amino acids. Looked up from germline, CDR1 is LGHNT and CDR2 is FRNRAP. The V gene lost 5 bases and the J gene lost 9 bases, with 14 bases spanning the gap. CDR3 sequence reads: CASGATPGGPQHF. The CDR3 bases are TGTGCTAGTGGTGCTACCCCAGGAGGGCCCCAGCATTTT.

DNA for the CDR3: TGCGCCAGCAAATCCGGGACTAGCGCTTCCTACGAGCAGTACTTC. The encoded protein is CASKSGTSASYEQYF. This chain connects TRBV5-1 to TRBJ2-7; 10 nucleotides line up with TRBD2. The CDR3 consists of 15 residues. Germline V gives CDR1 SGHRS, CDR2 YFSETQ. V was pared by 6 bases and J by 1 base, with 7 bases of the junction left unmatched.

The rearrangement links TRBV2 to TRBJ2-3; a possible D gene is TRBD1 (5 bases). CDR3 length equals 13 residues. V was cut by 7 bases and J by 6 bases, with 14 bases left in between. In germline, CDR1 is SNHLY, CDR2 FYNNEI. The CDR3 DNA follows: TGTGCCAGCAAACCAGGGTTTGCGGATACGCAGTATTTT. Translation: CASKPGFADTQYF.

The chain uses TRBV18 and TRBJ2-7; D may be TRBD1 (5 bases). V lost 4 bases and J 4 bases, leaving 11 bases between the germline ends. The germline V gene encodes CDR1 KGHSH and CDR2 LQKENI. The CDR3 is 13 amino acids. In nucleotides, the CDR3 is TGTGCCAGCTCACTCGGACAAGAGTACGAGCAGTACTTC. This gives the protein CASSLGQEYEQYF. The full variable domain, in which reference TRBV18 and TRBJ2-7 provide the parts outside the CDR3, is NAGVMQNPRHLVRRRGQEARLRCSPMKGHSHVYWYRQLPEEGLKFMVYLQKENIIDESGMPKERFSAEFPKEGPSILRIQQVVRGDSAAYFCASSLGQEYEQYFGPGTRLTVT.

The chain joins TRBV13 to TRBJ2-1; D call uncertain. This CDR3 contains 13 residues. Germline V gives CDR1 PRHDT, CDR2 FYEKMQ (reference sequence). V lost 4 bases to trimming and J lost 6 bases, with 10 bases between them. CDR3 residues: CASSSTNANEQFF. The CDR3 DNA reads as TGTGCCAGCAGCTCTACTAATGCCAATGAGCAGTTCTTC. The full variable domain, its missing parts supplied by reference TRBV13 and TRBJ2-1, is AAGVIQSPRHLIKEKRETATLKCYPIPRHDTVYWYQQGPGQDPQFLISFYEKMQSDKGSIPDRFSAQQFSDYHSELNMSSLELGDSALYFCASSSTNANEQFFGPGTRLTVL.

V usage is TRBV5-1 and J usage is TRBJ2-7; D may be TRBD2 (7 bases). Between the trimmed V and J ends, which lost 4 bases and 1 base, there was a span of 12 bases. Germline CDR1 SGHRS, CDR2 YFSETQ. The CDR3 spans 14 residues. The CDR3 sequence: CASSNGGQSYEQYF. The CDR3 region has the DNA TGCGCCAGCAGCAACGGGGGGCAGTCCTACGAGCAGTACTTC. Full variable domain (outside the CDR3, taken from reference TRBV5-1 and TRBJ2-7): KAGVTQTPRYLIKTRGQQVTLSCSPISGHRSVSWYQQTPGQGLQFLFEYFSETQRNKGNFPGRFSGRQFSNSRSEMNVSTLELGDSALYLCASSNGGQSYEQYFGPGTRLTVT.

V usage is TRBV29-1 and J usage is TRBJ2-3, with 7 positions matching TRBD2. CDR3 size: 14 residues. Germline CDR1 and CDR2: SQVTM and ANQGSEA. The V and J ends lost 5 bases and 2 bases, in that order; junction bases with no gene match: 7. The CDR3 nucleotides read TGCAGCGTTCGGGCTAGCGGCACCACAGATACGCAGTATTTT. Encoded protein: CSVRASGTTDTQYF.

The chain recombines TRBV6-6 with TRBJ1-5; D may be TRBD1 (6 bases). Germline lookup yields CDR1 MNHNY and CDR2 SVGAGI (reference sequence). CDR3 size: 14 residues. Trimming removed 6 bases at V and 3 bases at J, with 12 bases between. CDR3 protein: CASSLGQINQPQHF. The CDR3 bases are TGTGCCAGCAGCTTAGGACAGATCAATCAGCCCCAGCATTTT.